This T cell receptor beta chain was found in a study of OX40 agonist ivuxolimab in advanced cancers. Study at large: Treatment of patients was with ivuxolimab, an agonistic anti-OX40 (CD134) antibody. Study-level findings and limits: Fewer expanded clones were found on average in CD4+ than in CD8+ T cells.

This CDR3 region has 16 residues. With 4 bases clipped from V and 3 bases from J, the junction kept 9 bases outside the gene matches. Germline V gives CDR1 SGHRS, CDR2 YFSETQ. Generated by immunoSEQ multiplex PCR, the TCRdb table keeps only in-frame clones and is missing some. The sample holds about 40,000 clones, approximately 79% seen once. About this clone: Its antigen is undetermined.

Patients had blood sampled at baseline and again on cycle 4 day 1 and cycle 7 day 1. This chain uses TRBV5-1 with TRBJ2-7; TRBD2 matches at 11 bases. The clonotype was recovered from an adult with an advanced solid tumor such as melanoma, head and neck, liver or kidney cancer. The input for sequencing was CD4+ or CD8+ T cells sorted from blood, taken in a trial of the OX40 agonist ivuxolimab. This chain's CDR3 is CASSRELLAGVYEQYF. The CDR3, as DNA: TGCGCCAGCAGCCGAGAGCTACTAGCGGGAGTCTACGAGCAGTACTTC.